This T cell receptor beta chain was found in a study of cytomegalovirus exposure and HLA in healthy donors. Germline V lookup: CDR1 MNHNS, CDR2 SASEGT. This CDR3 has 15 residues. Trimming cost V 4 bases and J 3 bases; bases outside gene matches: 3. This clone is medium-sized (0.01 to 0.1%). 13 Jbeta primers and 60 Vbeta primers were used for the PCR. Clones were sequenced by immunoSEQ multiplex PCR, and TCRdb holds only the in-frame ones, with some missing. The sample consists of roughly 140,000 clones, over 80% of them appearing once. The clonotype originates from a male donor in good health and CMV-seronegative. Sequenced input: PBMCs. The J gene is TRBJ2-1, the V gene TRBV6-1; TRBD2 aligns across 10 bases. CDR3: CASSGAGGDYNEQFF. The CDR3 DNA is TGTGCCAGCAGTGGAGCGGGGGGGGACTACAATGAGCAGTTCTTC.